Sequencing of this T cell receptor beta chain was carried out in a study of blood T cell repertoires in COVID-19. On the study more broadly: Spain, Italy and the United States supplied samples that represented acute and convalescent COVID-19. Sample material is recorded as cDNA or gDNA derived from T cells, B-cell-depleted T cells, or PBMCs.

Sequenced by immunoSEQ multiplex PCR; TCRdb stores in-frame clones only, minus some. The sample contains around 250,000 clones, more than 70% of which appear only once. Participant ages covered about 18 to 89 years across 20 to 25 US areas. In Cohort 3, a recovered donor had either two negative PCRs, clearance, or symptom resolution. This sequence was found in a woman aged 45-65 years who had recovered from COVID-19. The sequenced material came from PBMCs or T cells enriched from blood (not recorded which).

In DNA form, the CDR3 reads TGTGCCAGCAGCTCCGTTTCTAGCGGGCTGGTTGATACGCAGTATTTT. This translates into CASSSVSSGLVDTQYF. The chain combines TRBV7-6 with TRBJ2-3; the match to TRBD2 covers 8 bases. This CDR3 has 16 amino acids. V shed 4 bases, J shed 6 bases, and the junction held 12 bases outside the gene matches. Germline CDR1 reads SGHVS; CDR2 reads FNYEAQ.